The 24 T cell receptor beta chains in this list originate from one sample, sequenced in a study of regulatory T cells in long-lasting Graves disease. With iRepertoire HTBI primers and Arm-PCR of CDR3 regions, TCR beta libraries were built. In TCRdb, the multiplex PCR reads were re-called with MiXCR into one record per CDR3 protein. The sample includes 250,000 or so distinct CDR3 sequences, around 20% of them seen just once. Time point defined: newly diagnosed GD, antithyroid drugs for less than 3 months. Following extraction of RNA from PBMCs, that RNA was used to make the TCR library. The input for sequencing was peripheral blood mononuclear cells (PBMCs), taken at new diagnosis, from a patient treated with antithyroid drugs. The receptors shown here come from a female donor with Graves disease.

For this clonotype: A much larger clone differs from this one at a single base, so this may be a read error. This chain uses TRBV7-3 with TRBJ2-3; D is undetermined. Germline V lookup: CDR1 SGHTA, CDR2 FQGTGA. This CDR3 has 14 residues. The CDR3 here is CAGSSGGRTDTQYF. As DNA, the CDR3 is TGTGCCGGCAGTTCAGGCGGAAGAACAGATACGCAGTATTTT.

This clonotype occurred a few times. Being one base from a much bigger clone, this may be a read error. This chain uses TRBV25-1 with TRBJ1-1, with a possible D match to TRBD1 (5 bases). The CDR3 is 14 amino acids. Per the germline V gene, CDR1 is MGHDK and CDR2 is SYGVNS. Trimming stripped 1 base from V and 1 base from J, with 7 bases between. CDR3 sequence: CASSEWDGNTEAFF. The CDR3 DNA reads as TGTGCCAGCAGTGAATGGGACGGGAACACTGAAGCTTTCTTT.

Ten or more counts support this clonotype. The rearrangement joins TRBV6-2 or TRBV6-3 to TRBJ1-1; TRBD1 is a possible D gene (5 bases). Germline assignment: CDR1 MNHEY and CDR2 SVGEGT. Trimming took 7 bases from V and 1 from J, leaving 13 bases between them. The CDR3 totals 14 residues. The chain's CDR3 is CASKKGLTNTEAFF. Written as DNA, the CDR3 is TGTGCCAGCAAGAAGGGACTTACGAACACTGAAGCTTTCTTT.

This clonotype was counted at least ten times. V gene TRBV7-8 combines with J gene TRBJ2-7; 9 bases are a match to TRBD2. Germline CDR1 SGHVS, CDR2 FQNEAQ. Trimming took 4 bases from V and 2 from J; bases not matched to a gene: 3. The CDR3 sequence is 14 residues long. The CDR3 nucleotides read TGTGCCAGCAGCTCTAGCGGGACCACCTACGAGCAGTACTTC. Its translation: CASSSSGTTYEQYF. Full variable domain (missing parts from reference TRBV7-8 and TRBJ2-7): GAGVSQSPRYKVAKRGQDVALRCDPISGHVSLFWYQQALGQGPEFLTYFQNEAQLDKSGLPSDRFFAERPEGSVSTLKIQRTQQEDSAVYLCASSSSGTTYEQYFGPGTRLTVT.

This rearrangement joins TRBV20-1 to TRBJ2-1; 11 bases fit TRBD2. Germline V gene data show CDR1 as DFQATT and CDR2 as SNEGSKA (reference sequence). The CDR3 loop spans 17 amino acids. Trimming cost V 6 bases and J 1 base; bases outside gene matches: 11. The CDR3: CSATQTSGDPSYNEQFF. CDR3 nucleotides: TGCAGTGCCACTCAGACTAGCGGGGACCCTTCCTACAATGAGCAGTTCTTC.

This clonotype has just a few counts. V usage is TRBV5-1 and J usage is TRBJ2-2; 10 nucleotides line up with TRBD1. This CDR3 comprises 15 residues. V gave up 5 bases and J gave up 7 bases; unmatched junction bases: 8. Per germline, CDR1 SGHRS and CDR2 YFSETQ. Here the CDR3 DNA reads TGCGCCAGCAGTTCCCCGGGACAGGGGTTCGGGGAGCTGTTTTTT. Protein: CASSSPGQGFGELFF. The full variable domain, rest sourced from reference TRBV5-1 and TRBJ2-2, is KAGVTQTPRYLIKTRGQQVTLSCSPISGHRSVSWYQQTPGQGLQFLFEYFSETQRNKGNFPGRFSGRQFSNSRSEMNVSTLELGDSALYLCASSSPGQGFGELFFGEGSRLTVL.

This clonotype was counted many times. The V and J genes are TRBV6-1 and TRBJ1-1, with 8 bases fitting TRBD1. Germline V gene sequence: CDR1 MNHNS, CDR2 SASEGT. This CDR3 contains 14 residues. V shed 6 bases and J 8 bases; nucleotides not matched to a gene: 11. CDR3: CASSRTGNGYEAFF. The CDR3 DNA follows: TGTGCCAGCAGCAGGACAGGGAACGGGTACGAAGCTTTCTTT.

This clonotype has at least ten counts. The chain couples TRBV3-1 to TRBJ2-1; 8 bases line up with TRBD1. CDR1 and CDR2 (germline): LGHDT, YNNKEL (reference sequence). V dropped 2 bases and J dropped 7; count of bases not matched to a gene: 4. There are 14 residues in the CDR3. The DNA of the CDR3 is TGTGCCAGCAGCCAATTTACAGGGGGGAATGAGCAGTTCTTC. It is translated as CASSQFTGGNEQFF.

This clonotype was picked up a small number of times. The limits of the CDR3 on the DNA are not certain, so only TCRdb's listed CDR3 is given. V gene TRBV12-3 or TRBV12-4 combines with J gene TRBJ1-4. The CDR3 contains 18 residues when both ends are counted. CDR3 sequence: CASSFGLVAVGTNEKLVF.

The V and J genes are TRBV6-2 or TRBV6-3 and TRBJ1-2, with a weak D call TRBD1 (5 bases). The CDR3 has 16 residues. Germline V gives CDR1 MNHEY, CDR2 SVGEGT. With 2 bases removed from V and 4 bases from J, the gap between germline ends came to 17 bases. The DNA of the CDR3 is TGTGCCAGCAGTTACCCCGGGACGGTACTAGGCTATGGCTACACCTTC. Protein: CASSYPGTVLGYGYTF.

This clonotype showed up many times. The chain employs TRBV5-1 and TRBJ1-4; 9 nucleotides line up with TRBD1. The germline gives CDR1 SGHRS, CDR2 YFSETQ. Trimming took 3 bases from V and 5 from J; bases not matched to a gene: 5. CDR3 size: 15 residues. The CDR3 coding sequence is TGCGCCAGCAGCTCCTCCGGGACAGGGAATGAAAAACTGTTTTTT. Its protein product is CASSSSGTGNEKLFF.

This clonotype came up a few times. The gene calls are TRBV12-3 or TRBV12-4 and TRBJ2-7; possible D gene TRBD1, 6 bases. V was clipped by 6 bases and J by 2 bases, with 8 bases between them. The CDR3 spans 12 residues. This chain's CDR3 is CASRTGPYEQYF. CDR3 DNA sequence: TGTGCCAGCAGGACAGGACCCTACGAGCAGTACTTC.

This clonotype showed up many times. The genes are TRBV12-3 or TRBV12-4 and TRBJ2-3; 7 bases line up with TRBD2. CDR3 length equals 17 residues. Trimming removed 2 bases from V and 2 bases from J; junction bases left unmatched: 10. The CDR3 DNA sequence: TGTGCCAGCAGTTTAAGCGCTCCGGGACTATCCACAGATACGCAGTATTTT. Protein product: CASSLSAPGLSTDTQYF.

This clonotype was detected many times. The rearrangement uses TRBV12-3 or TRBV12-4 and TRBJ2-2; 8 bases line up with TRBD2. This CDR3 region has 15 residues. With V trimmed by 6 bases and J by 4 bases, 7 bases remained unmatched. CDR3 amino acids: CASRETSGRTGELFF. Written as DNA, the CDR3 is TGTGCCAGCAGAGAAACTAGCGGACGCACCGGGGAGCTGTTTTTT.

This clonotype was recorded at least ten times. This chain uses TRBV12-3 or TRBV12-4 with TRBJ1-5; TRBD1 matches 11 bases. The CDR3 totals 15 residues. The junction had 3 bases not matched to a gene; V was cut back by 6 bases and J by 2 bases. The CDR3 region has the DNA TGTGCCAGCAGGGGGACAGGGGGAGGCAATCAGCCCCAGCATTTT. Protein sequence: CASRGTGGGNQPQHF.

The V gene is TRBV20-1, the J gene TRBJ2-7; D not certain. V was cut by 5 bases and J by 5 bases, with 16 bases left in between. The CDR3 is made up of 13 amino acids. Per the germline V gene, CDR1 is DFQATT and CDR2 is SNEGSKA (reference sequence). DNA of the CDR3: TGCAGTGCTGATTCCCGGCTCTTCGACGAGCAGTACTTC. Amino acid sequence: CSADSRLFDEQYF.

This clonotype has at least ten counts. The chain couples TRBV2 to TRBJ2-2; no clear D. The germline V gene encodes CDR1 SNHLY and CDR2 FYNNEI. V shed 7 bases and J shed 4 bases, with 13 bases lying between them. The CDR3 totals 14 residues. The CDR3 is CASMQAVLTGELFF. CDR3 bases: TGTGCCAGCATGCAGGCGGTACTCACCGGGGAGCTGTTTTTT. The full variable domain, rest sourced from reference TRBV2 and TRBJ2-2, is EPEVTQTPSHQVTQMGQEVILRCVPISNHLYFYWYRQILGQKVEFLVSFYNNEISEKSEIFDDQFSVERPDGSNFTLKIRSTKLEDSAMYFCASMQAVLTGELFFGEGSRLTVL.

Ten or more counts support this clonotype. The chain is built from TRBV29-1 and TRBJ1-1; D gene uncertain. There are 10 residues in the CDR3. CDR1 and CDR2 (germline): SQVTM, ANQGSEA. Deletions cut 7 bases from V and 4 bases from J, with 7 bases between. The CDR3 loop reads CSARSTEAFF. The CDR3 nucleotides read TGCAGCGCTCGTAGCACTGAAGCTTTCTTT.

This clonotype was detected only a few times. CDR3 in amino acids: CAWRDRGESLGTGELFF. The CDR3 DNA follows: TGTGCCTGGAGAGACAGGGGGGAGTCTTTGGGGACCGGGGAGCTGTTTTTT. The chain carries TRBV30 and TRBJ2-2, with TRBD1 matching over 9 bases. This CDR3 comprises 17 residues. Germline V lookup: CDR1 GTSNPN, CDR2 SVGIG (reference sequence). Trimming took 3 bases from V and 5 from J; bases not matched to a gene: 13.

CDR3 nucleotides: TGTGCCAGCAGGGCCGCTAGCGGGAACACAGATACGCAGTATTTT. Translation gives CASRAASGNTDTQYF. The chain couples TRBV11-2 to TRBJ2-3; 9 bases are shared with TRBD2. The V gene end was trimmed by 6 bases and the J gene end by 2 bases; junction bases not matched to a gene: 6. This CDR3 spans 15 amino acids. Germline V CDR1 and CDR2: SGHAT, FQNNGV.

This clonotype was picked up many times. The chain carries TRBV11-2 and TRBJ2-7; D is ambiguous. This CDR3 comprises 14 residues. V was trimmed by 1 base and J by 5 bases, leaving 12 bases between them. Germline V lookup: CDR1 SGHAT, CDR2 FQNNGV. The CDR3 nucleotides are TGTGCCAGCAGCTTAGGGTCCGCCAGCAACGAGCAGTACTTC. Translated: CASSLGSASNEQYF.

Concerning this clonotype: This could be a read error, since a much larger clone is one nucleotide away. This rearrangement joins TRBV6-1 to TRBJ2-3; the D is unclear. The end of the DNA is better explained by TRBJ2-7, so the J call may be wrong. Germline V gene data show CDR1 as MNHNS and CDR2 as SASEGT. This CDR3 spans 13 amino acids. CDR3: CASSRLGFYGQYF. Written as DNA, the CDR3 is TGTGCCAGCAGCCGACTCGGATTCTACGGGCAGTACTTC.

The rearrangement links TRBV2 to TRBJ2-1, with 7 bases lining up with TRBD2. CDR1 and CDR2 from the germline V gene are SNHLY and FYNNEI. CDR3 length equals 14 residues. Trimming at V came to 7 bases and at J to 0 bases, leaving 3 bases not matched to a gene. CDR3 nucleotides: TGTGCCAGCACCCTAGCGGCCTCCTACAATGAGCAGTTCTTC. Its translation: CASTLAASYNEQFF.

This clonotype was observed many times. The genes are TRBV7-9 and TRBJ2-7, with D perhaps TRBD2 (5 bases). The CDR3 loop spans 14 amino acids. V lost 1 base to trimming and J lost 0 bases, with 7 bases between them. Per germline, CDR1 SEHNR and CDR2 FQNEAQ (reference sequence). The CDR3 protein is CASSLGESSYEQYF. Here the CDR3 DNA reads TGTGCCAGCAGCTTAGGGGAGAGCTCCTACGAGCAGTACTTC.